In its sample, the clone carrying this TCR beta chain was seen a few times. Antigen specificity is unknown. These data come from a study of T-cell reconstitution after alpha-beta-depleted transplantation in children. Researchers prepared the TCRbeta library using unique molecular identifiers, the study reports. TCRdb called the PCR reads again in MiXCR, with one record for every CDR3 protein. Of hundreds of thousands of distinct CDR3 sequences in the sample, approximately 8% were seen once. The V gene's germline CDR1 is MNHEY and CDR2 SMNVEV (reference sequence). Trimming shortened V by 7 bases and J by 0 bases, and 19 bases separated the two germline ends. This CDR3 spans 16 amino acids. Study-level results: Reportedly, only several hundred clones from non-depleted graft cells drove alpha-beta T-cell counts at about two months. A year had passed since transplant, and T-cell counts and diversity by then came mostly from newly produced T cells. The study traced high day-60 TCRbeta diversity in some patients to surviving recipient T cells and thymic progenitors.

V and J are TRBV27 and TRBJ2-7; a possible D gene is TRBD1 (6 bases). The specimen was PBMCs, mostly from graft donor cells, collected 360 days after TCRalphabeta/CD19-depleted stem cell transplant. The clonotype was recovered from a male patient between 2 and 15 years old who had a stem cell transplant for acute myeloid leukemia, so the T cells may come from the graft donor. The CDR3 DNA is TGTGCCAGCAAAAAACTTGGACAGAGGAGCTCCTACGAGCAGTACTTC. As protein: CASKKLGQRSSYEQYF.